This note documents a single T cell receptor (beta chain) sequence. These data belong to a study of blood T cell repertoires in COVID-19. Across the study: Samples came from the United States, Italy and Spain, spanning acute and convalescent COVID-19. T cells, B-cell-depleted T cells, or PBMCs supplied cDNA or gDNA.

Patients at the Seattle site were enrolled during active infection and followed longitudinally. Assay: immunoSEQ multiplex PCR; the TCRdb copy retains only in-frame clones and omits some. The sample has about 210,000 clones, roughly 80% seen once. Sequencing was done on a sample of peripheral blood. The sequence came from a woman aged 65 to 85 with COVID-19, enrolled during active disease.

CDR3 in DNA: TGCGCCAGCAGCGCAGGGCATCCACCCCTCCACTTT. The encoded protein is CASSAGHPPLHF. This sequence joins TRBV5-1 and TRBJ1-6; D possibly corresponds to TRBD1 (5 bases). CDR1 and CDR2 from the germline V gene are SGHRS and YFSETQ. V was trimmed by 4 bases and J by 11 bases, leaving 10 bases between them. This CDR3 comprises 12 residues.